This T cell receptor beta chain was sequenced during a study of T cell responses to AZD1222 COVID-19 vaccine. The study pooled second doses at about 4 or about 12 weeks. TCRdb keeps only in-frame clones here, not all; method: immunoSEQ multiplex PCR. This sample carries some 60,000 clones, 70% to 80% of them seen once, and the ten largest clones take around 3.5%. Germline V gene data show CDR1 as MNHEY and CDR2 as SMNVEV (reference sequence). Trimming cost V 8 bases and J 6 bases, with 14 bases left between them. This CDR3 is built from 13 residues. The sequence derives from an adult who received the AZD1222 COVID-19 vaccine. Source: peripheral blood, taken 28 days after the second AZD1222 dose. J is TRBJ1-5 and V is TRBV27; D ambiguous. CDR3 sequence reads: CASGPPASQPQHF. The CDR3 DNA reads TGTGCCAGCGGCCCCCCTGCGAGTCAGCCCCAGCATTTT.